This T cell receptor (beta chain) was retrieved from a study of T cell responses to AZD1222 COVID-19 vaccine. Study observations and caveats: CD4 TCRs associated with vaccination spanned spike, dominating at 160-218 and 743-854.

Assay: immunoSEQ multiplex PCR; the TCRdb copy retains only in-frame clones and omits some. The table has more than 90,000 clones, roughly 80% seen once; the top ten hold 13% to 15%. Remarks on this clone: Its target is unknown.

The CDR3 totals 14 residues. Between the trimmed V and J ends, which lost 5 bases and 1 base, there was a span of 9 bases. CDR1 and CDR2 from the germline V gene are SGHAT and FQNNGV. The specimen comprised peripheral blood, sampled 28 days after the second AZD1222 dose. This sequence was found in an adult who received the AZD1222 COVID-19 vaccine. The chain couples TRBV11-2 to TRBJ1-5; weak D call: TRBD1 (5 bases). The CDR3, as DNA: TGTGCCAGCAGCCCCGGGGGAAGCAATCAGCCCCAGCATTTT. It codes for CASSPGGSNQPQHF.